This TCR beta chain was observed in a study of radiotherapy plus CTLA-4 blockade in lung cancer. Study-level results: Clones of tumor-derived TCRs expanded in blood after radiotherapy plus ipilimumab. Strongest reported response predictors: early blood clone changes and post-radiation interferon-beta.

In its sample, this clone was seen a few times. No antigen is known for it. Clones were read by immunoSEQ multiplex PCR, and TCRdb kept only the in-frame ones, dropping some. The data show roughly 59,000 clones, approximately 67% seen once. The CDR3 runs to 16 residues. Germline CDR1 and CDR2: SGHDN and FVKESK. Trimming removed 0 bases at V and 0 bases at J, with 11 bases between. The sequence was collected from a human donor with non-small cell lung cancer whose response to radiotherapy plus ipilimumab could not be evaluated. The chain couples TRBV14 to TRBJ1-2; D may be TRBD1 (6 bases). The specimen comprised peripheral blood, sampled from a patient treated with radiotherapy plus ipilimumab. CDR3 DNA sequence: TGTGCCAGCAGCCAAGATCCACAGGGAGCTAACTATGGCTACACCTTC. Amino acids: CASSQDPQGANYGYTF.